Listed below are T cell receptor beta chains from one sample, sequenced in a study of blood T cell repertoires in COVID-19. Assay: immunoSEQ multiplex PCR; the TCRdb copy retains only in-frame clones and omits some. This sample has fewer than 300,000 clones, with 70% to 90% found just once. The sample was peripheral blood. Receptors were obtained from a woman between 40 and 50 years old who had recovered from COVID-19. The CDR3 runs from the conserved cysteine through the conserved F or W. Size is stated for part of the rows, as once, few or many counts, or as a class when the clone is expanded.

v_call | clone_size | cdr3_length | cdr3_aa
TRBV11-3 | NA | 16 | CASSPPPDRGLRGYTF
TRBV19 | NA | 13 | CATSPTGYYEQYF
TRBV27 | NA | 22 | CASSSPRTSGRMKALSYNEQFF
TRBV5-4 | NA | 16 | CASSPTSGRSTDTQYF
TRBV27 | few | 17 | CASSLGGGQALGYGYTF
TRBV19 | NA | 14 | CASSMGQGATGYTF
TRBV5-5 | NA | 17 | CASSLDPGGAGTDTQYF
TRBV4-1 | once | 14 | CASSQGALRYGYTF
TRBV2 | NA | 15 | CASSEGLTGAPRQFF
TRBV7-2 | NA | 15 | CASSWGQGSGETQYF
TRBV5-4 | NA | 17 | CASSPGTSPSSYNEQFF
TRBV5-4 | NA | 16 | CASSQGGGGAYNEQFF
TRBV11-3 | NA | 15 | CASSLGGGADTEAFF
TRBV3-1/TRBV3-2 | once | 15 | CASSQDWGGSDTQYF
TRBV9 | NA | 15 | CASSVGSGDYYEQYF
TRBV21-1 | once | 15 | CASSKVRDRDNEQFF
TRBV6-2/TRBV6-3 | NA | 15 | CASSYPPWRNYGYTF
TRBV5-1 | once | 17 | CASSLGWLGASNTEAFF
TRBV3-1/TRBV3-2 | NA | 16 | CASSQAGLRDTGELFF
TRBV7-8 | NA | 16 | CASSLIRQGSDSPLHF
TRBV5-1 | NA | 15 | CASSLVGQGVDEQFF
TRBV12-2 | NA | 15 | CASRLMGATQETQYF
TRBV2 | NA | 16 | CASSRGSGRDADTQYF
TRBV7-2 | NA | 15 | CASSPPSGRMETQYF
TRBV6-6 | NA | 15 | CASSPQTGSKNIQYF
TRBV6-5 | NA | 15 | CASSQTSGAPNEQFF
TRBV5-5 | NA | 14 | CASRQGAPGETQYF
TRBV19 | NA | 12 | CATRDFNTEAFF
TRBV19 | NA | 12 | CATDRARGEQFF
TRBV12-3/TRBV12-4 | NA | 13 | CASSLAGVGEQFF
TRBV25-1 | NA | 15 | CASSGLGGSSYEQYF
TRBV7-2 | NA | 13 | CASSLGVRETQYF
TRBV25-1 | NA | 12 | CASSRGRGGYTF
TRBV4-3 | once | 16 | CASSPSAGATGTEAFF
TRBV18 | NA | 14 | CASSPPGQQETQYF